The 25 T cell receptor beta chains listed next were all sequenced from one sample in a study of beta chain features in type 1 diabetes. The entirety of the isolated RNA underwent reverse transcription, so expressed TCRB transcripts were sequenced. Profiled with immunoSEQ multiplex PCR; TCRdb holds only in-frame clones, not every one. The sample comprises a few hundred thousand clones, about 18% of which are singletons, and around 0.045% rests with the top ten. The specimen was naive CD4+ T cells from blood. The source is a woman between 18 and 29 years old in good health.

CDR3 bases: TGCAGCGTAGAGGGACAGCCACGTGAGACCCAGTACTTC. Translating gives CSVEGQPRETQYF. The V and J genes are TRBV29-1 and TRBJ2-5; TRBD1 agrees at 7 bases. Germline values: CDR1 SQVTM, CDR2 ANQGSEA. Trimming at V came to 6 bases and at J to 5 bases, leaving 9 bases not matched to a gene. This CDR3 is 13 amino acids long.

CDR3 sequence (DNA): TGCGCCAGCAGCCAAGCGAGACAGGTGGGCACAGATACGCAGTATTTT. This translates into CASSQARQVGTDTQYF. V is TRBV5-1 and J is TRBJ2-3; a possible D gene is TRBD1 (6 bases). V lost 4 bases and J 1 base, leaving 16 bases between the germline ends. Germline values: CDR1 SGHRS, CDR2 YFSETQ. The CDR3 totals 16 residues.

The chain joins TRBV10-3 to TRBJ1-2, with no clear D. CDR1 and CDR2 from the germline V gene are ENHRY and SYGVKD. V was pared by 0 bases and J by 7 bases, with 15 bases between. The CDR3 consists of 15 residues. The CDR3 is CAISESVLGRGGYTF. In nucleotides, the CDR3 is TGTGCCATCAGTGAGTCCGTCCTCGGCAGAGGTGGCTACACCTTC.

The genes are TRBV11-2 and TRBJ2-1; 10 bases line up with TRBD1. Trimming removed 4 bases from V and 6 bases from J; junction bases left unmatched: 6. The CDR3 runs 15 residues. In germline, CDR1 is SGHAT, CDR2 FQNNGV. This chain's CDR3 is CASSSLRDRGNEQFF. CDR3 nucleotides: TGTGCCAGCAGCTCACTCCGGGACAGGGGCAATGAGCAGTTCTTC.

This CDR3 is CASSVVGSETGELFF. Here the CDR3 DNA reads TGTGCCAGCAGCGTAGTTGGCAGCGAGACTGGGGAGCTGTTTTTT. This chain connects TRBV9 to TRBJ2-2; D is undetermined. In germline, CDR1 is SGDLS, CDR2 YYNGEE. V was clipped by 0 bases and J by 8 bases, with 14 bases between them. The CDR3 sequence is 15 residues long.

The V gene is TRBV5-4, the J gene TRBJ2-5; D perhaps matches TRBD1 (5 bases). CDR1 is SGHNT and CDR2 is YYREEE in the germline V gene (reference sequence). This CDR3 has 13 amino acids. Trimming pared 2 bases from V and 6 bases from J, leaving 11 bases between. CDR3 protein: CASSFGGAQTQYF. The CDR3 DNA reads as TGTGCCAGCAGCTTCGGTGGGGCACAGACCCAGTACTTC.

In this sample, this clone turned up a few times. This chain joins TRBV2 and TRBJ2-6, with D possibly being TRBD1 (5 bases). V was trimmed by 6 bases and J by 2 bases, leaving 8 bases between them. The CDR3 has 14 residues. CDR1 and CDR2 (germline): SNHLY, FYNNEI. The chain's CDR3 is CASRVDTGANVLTF. The DNA for the CDR3 is TGTGCCAGCAGGGTGGACACTGGGGCCAACGTCCTGACTTTC.

The chain has TRBV4-2 and TRBJ1-5, with 7 bases matching TRBD1. There are 14 residues in the CDR3. V shed 6 bases, J shed 3 bases, and the junction held 5 bases outside the gene matches. Germline CDR1 reads LGHNA; CDR2 reads YNFKEQ. This CDR3 is CASSSDRDNQPQHF. The CDR3 nucleotides read TGTGCCAGCAGTTCTGACAGGGACAATCAGCCCCAGCATTTT.

The gene calls are TRBV11-2 and TRBJ1-2; 12 bases agree with TRBD1. V lost 8 bases and J lost 6; bases outside the gene matches: 7. Germline CDR1 and CDR2: SGHAT and FQNNGV. The CDR3 has 14 residues. DNA for the CDR3: TGTGCCAGCCGGGACAGGGGGCGCCGGGATGGCTACACCTTC. Its translation is CASRDRGRRDGYTF.

This chain joins TRBV2 and TRBJ2-6; possible D gene TRBD2, 5 bases. CDR1 SNHLY and CDR2 FYNNEI come from the germline V gene. The CDR3 contains 16 residues. Trimming shortened V by 4 bases and J by 2 bases, and 12 bases separated the two germline ends. CDR3: CASSVDYIPGANVLTF. The DNA of the CDR3 is TGTGCCAGCAGTGTTGACTATATCCCTGGGGCCAACGTCCTGACTTTC.

The chain couples TRBV16 to TRBJ2-5; the D gene is possibly TRBD1 (5 bases). There are 14 residues in the CDR3. With 1 base removed from V and 5 bases from J, the gap between germline ends came to 11 bases. CDR1 and CDR2 (germline): KGHSY, FQNENV. The CDR3 coding sequence is TGTGCCAGCAGCCAATGGACACGTTACGAGACCCAGTACTTC. This translates into CASSQWTRYETQYF.

This chain's CDR3 is CASSPLASGSYEQYF. The CDR3 DNA follows: TGCGCCAGCAGCCCCCTGGCCTCGGGGTCCTACGAGCAGTACTTC. The chain is built from TRBV5-1 and TRBJ2-7, with a tentative D call TRBD2 (5 bases). This CDR3 region has 15 residues. From germline, CDR1 is SGHRS and CDR2 YFSETQ. Trimming stripped 4 bases from V and 1 base from J, with 15 bases between.

The chain employs TRBV27 and TRBJ2-5, with 10 positions matching TRBD2. CDR1 and CDR2 (germline): MNHEY, SMNVEV (reference sequence). The CDR3 contains 13 residues. V lost 9 bases to trimming and J lost 3 bases; unmatched junction nucleotides: 4. This chain's CDR3 is CASRSGREETQYF. The DNA of the CDR3 is TGTGCCAGTAGGAGCGGGAGGGAAGAGACCCAGTACTTC.

The chain links TRBV9 to TRBJ1-2, with D possibly matching TRBD1 (6 bases). The CDR3 has 14 residues. V lost 4 bases to trimming and J lost 2 bases, with 12 bases between them. The V gene's germline CDR1 is SGDLS and CDR2 YYNGEE. The CDR3 protein is CASSPMGANYGYTF. The CDR3 DNA sequence: TGTGCCAGCAGCCCCATGGGGGCAAACTATGGCTACACCTTC. Using reference TRBV9 and TRBJ1-2 for the parts outside the CDR3, the full variable domain is DSGVTQTPKHLITATGQRVTLRCSPRSGDLSVYWYQQSLDQGLQFLIQYYNGEERAKGNILERFSAQQFPDLHSELNLSSLELGDSALYFCASSPMGANYGYTFGSGTRLTVV.

In this sample, this clone turned up a few times. The rearrangement uses TRBV9 and TRBJ2-5, with 8 positions matching TRBD1. The CDR3 is 14 residues long. J was trimmed by 5 bases and V by 0 bases; bases with no gene match: 3. The V gene's germline CDR1 is SGDLS and CDR2 YYNGEE. The CDR3 spells CASSVGTGRETQYF. CDR3 DNA sequence: TGTGCCAGCAGCGTAGGGACAGGGCGGGAGACCCAGTACTTC.

The CDR3 region is CASSWGGGSYNSPLHF. Here the CDR3 DNA reads TGTGCCAGCAGCTGGGGGGGTGGATCCTATAATTCACCCCTCCACTTT. The rearrangement uses TRBV13 and TRBJ1-6; D perhaps matches TRBD1 (5 bases). V lost 4 bases, J lost 1 base, and 11 bases lay in between. This CDR3 is 16 amino acids long. Germline V lookup: CDR1 PRHDT, CDR2 FYEKMQ (reference sequence).

The V call is TRBV11-2, the J call TRBJ2-5, with D possibly TRBD1 on 6 matching bases. The V and J ends lost 3 bases and 1 base respectively, with 18 bases between them. Germline loops: CDR1 SGHAT, CDR2 FQNNGV. The CDR3 has 17 amino acids. CDR3 amino acids: CASSFAPATGLQETQYF. DNA for the CDR3: TGTGCCAGCAGCTTTGCCCCCGCTACAGGGCTCCAAGAGACCCAGTACTTC.

There are a few counts of this clone. The CDR3 sequence is CASSRTGPYEQYF. Written as DNA, the CDR3 is TGTGCCAGTAGCAGGACAGGGCCGTACGAGCAGTACTTC. This chain links TRBV19 with TRBJ2-7, with TRBD1 matching 8 bases. The length of the CDR3 is 13 residues. Germline values: CDR1 LNHDA, CDR2 SQIVND (reference sequence). V lost 6 bases to trimming and J lost 4 bases; unmatched junction nucleotides: 5.

This clone was detected once. This chain joins TRBV4-3 and TRBJ1-2, with D tentatively TRBD1 (6 bases). The germline V gene encodes CDR1 LGHNA and CDR2 YSLEER. Trimming removed 3 bases from V and 1 base from J, with 12 bases in between. The CDR3 has 15 residues. The CDR3 region has the DNA TGCGCCAGCAGCCACAACAGGGAGCTTAACTATGGCTACACCTTC. The encoded protein is CASSHNRELNYGYTF.

V gene TRBV19 combines with J gene TRBJ2-3, with D perhaps matching TRBD2 (5 bases). V was pared by 4 bases and J by 1 base, with 12 bases between. CDR3 length: 15 amino acids. Germline V CDR1 and CDR2: LNHDA, SQIVND (reference sequence). The CDR3 spells CASSRTGGGTDTQYF. DNA for the CDR3: TGTGCCAGTAGTAGGACCGGAGGAGGCACAGATACGCAGTATTTT.

The rearrangement links TRBV19 to TRBJ2-1; tentative D call: TRBD2 (6 bases). Germline V gives CDR1 LNHDA, CDR2 SQIVND (reference sequence). There are 18 residues in the CDR3. V dropped 3 bases and J dropped 0 bases, with 18 bases sitting between them. CDR3 sequence (DNA): TGTGCCAGTAGTATCCGTGGCTGGGCTAGCGACTCCTACAATGAGCAGTTCTTC. This gives the protein CASSIRGWASDSYNEQFF.

This chain connects TRBV30 to TRBJ1-5; no firm D call. CDR1 and CDR2 (germline): GTSNPN, SVGIG (reference sequence). The CDR3 loop spans 13 amino acids. V was trimmed by 0 bases and J by 7 bases, leaving 10 bases between them. CDR3 residues: CAWSVREGQPQHF. CDR3 in DNA: TGTGCCTGGAGTGTTCGAGAGGGACAGCCCCAGCATTTT.

In DNA, the CDR3 is TGTGCCAGCTCCCCGGGGGTTGGAGGCACAGATACGCAGTATTTT. This codes for CASSPGVGGTDTQYF. The gene calls are TRBV18 and TRBJ2-3; TRBD2 might be the D (6 bases). The CDR3 length is 15 residues. Germline V lookup: CDR1 KGHSH, CDR2 LQKENI. Trimming cost V 6 bases and J 1 base, with 14 bases left between them.

CDR3: CASSEQGKGNSPLHF. CDR3 nucleotide sequence: TGTGCCAGCAGCGAACAGGGGAAGGGGAATTCACCCCTCCACTTT. This chain joins TRBV2 and TRBJ1-6; 7 positions match TRBD1. The CDR3 is made up of 15 amino acids. V gave up 6 bases and J gave up 7 bases; unmatched junction bases: 9. Per germline, CDR1 SNHLY and CDR2 FYNNEI.

V gene TRBV25-1 combines with J gene TRBJ2-7; a weak D match, TRBD2 (6 bases). This CDR3 contains 13 residues. V lost 5 bases and J 1 base, leaving 9 bases between the germline ends. In germline, CDR1 is MGHDK, CDR2 SYGVNS. The CDR3 DNA reads as TGTGCCAGCAGTTTTGGGGGGTCCTACGAGCAGTACTTC. Translating it yields CASSFGGSYEQYF.